Detailed here is one TCR beta chain. The authors' processing: Reference gene primers were amplified, and this amplification served to estimate nucleated cell counts. The method was immunoSEQ multiplex PCR; TCRdb's version includes in-frame clones alone and lacks a portion of them. Clone size and V and J calls were adopted from that table, with D and trimming inferred from the DNA. The sample consists of fewer than 200,000 clones, roughly 80% of them appearing once. The sample is drawn from a study of blood T cell repertoires in COVID-19. Study-wide context: The United States, Italy and Spain supplied acute and convalescent COVID-19 samples. PBMCs, B-cell-depleted T cells, or T cells provided the cDNA or gDNA that made up the material.

Material: peripheral blood. This clonotype originated in a man between 60 and 75 years old with acute or convalescent COVID-19.

The CDR3 DNA reads as TGTGCCAGCAGCCAAGAATTGGCGGATATGCGTAGCGGGGGGGGCTCCTACAATGAGCAGTTCTTC. This translates into CASSQELADMRSGGGSYNEQFF. This sequence joins TRBV3-1 (or the pseudogene TRBV3-2) and TRBJ2-1; 11 positions match TRBD2. CDR3 length: 22 amino acids. V shed 0 bases, J shed 0 bases, and the junction held 16 bases outside the gene matches. Germline CDR1 LGHDT, CDR2 YNNKEL (reference sequence).